This passage covers 19 T cell receptor beta chains from one sample sequenced in a study of T cell responses to AZD1222 COVID-19 vaccine. The data were produced by immunoSEQ multiplex PCR, yet TCRdb's version contains in-frame clones alone and is incomplete. The sample has roughly 97,000 clones, roughly 90% seen once. This sample comprised peripheral blood, obtained on day 0 of AZD1222 vaccination. All receptors come from an adult in good health.

The rearrangement joins TRBV30 to TRBJ1-1; no reliable D call. The CDR3 totals 14 residues. The germline CDR1 and CDR2 sequences are GTSNPN and SVGIG (reference sequence). V lost 2 bases and J 0 bases, leaving 10 bases between the germline ends. CDR3 residues: CAWSSRSMNTEAFF. The CDR3 DNA reads as TGTGCCTGGAGTTCCAGGTCTATGAACACTGAAGCTTTCTTT.

The chain couples TRBV20-1 to TRBJ2-3; D is undetermined. The CDR3 length is 11 residues. Trimming removed 1 base from V and 1 base from J, with 0 bases in between. Germline lookup yields CDR1 DFQATT and CDR2 SNEGSKA (reference sequence). As DNA, the CDR3 is TGCAGTGCTAGAGGCACAGATACGCAGTATTTT. Protein sequence: CSARGTDTQYF.

The chain is built from TRBV5-5 and TRBJ1-4, with a tentative D call TRBD1 (5 bases). Trimming cost V 4 bases and J 0 bases, with 10 bases left between them. The CDR3 runs 15 residues. Germline V CDR1 and CDR2: SGHKS, YYEKEE (reference sequence). The chain's CDR3 is CASSRGDATNEKLFF. As DNA, the CDR3 is TGTGCCAGCAGCCGGGGGGACGCAACTAATGAAAAACTGTTTTTT. The full variable domain, completed using reference TRBV5-5 and TRBJ1-4, is DAGVTQSPTHLIKTRGQQVTLRCSPISGHKSVSWYQQVLGQGPQFIFQYYEKEERGRGNFPDRFSARQFPNYSSELNVNALLLGDSALYLCASSRGDATNEKLFFGSGTQLSVL.

The chain is built from TRBV5-1 and TRBJ1-1; D may be TRBD1 (6 bases). V lost 3 bases and J 4 bases, leaving 10 bases between the germline ends. This CDR3 contains 13 residues. The germline V gene has CDR1 SGHRS and CDR2 YFSETQ. DNA of the CDR3: TGCGCCAGCAGCTCAGGGGTAGGCACTGAAGCTTTCTTT. It is translated as CASSSGVGTEAFF.

This clone was counted only a few times. The chain uses TRBV18 and TRBJ2-5, with unresolved D. The V and J ends lost 6 bases and 3 bases respectively, with 20 bases between them. This CDR3 contains 16 residues. CDR1 and CDR2 (germline): KGHSH, LQKENI. The CDR3 loop is CASSGPRLEKKETQYF. DNA of the CDR3: TGTGCCAGCTCTGGGCCACGCCTAGAAAAGAAAGAGACCCAGTACTTC.

The gene calls are TRBV28 and TRBJ1-4; D unresolved. Germline V CDR1 and CDR2: MDHEN, SYDVKM. The V and J ends lost 3 bases and 4 bases respectively, with 9 bases between them. The CDR3 length is 14 residues. The CDR3, as DNA: TGTGCCAGCAGTTTTCGACGGATTAATGAAAAACTGTTTTTT. It specifies CASSFRRINEKLFF.

V gene TRBV10-2 combines with J gene TRBJ1-2, with D perhaps TRBD1 (5 bases). Trimming cost V 5 bases and J 5 bases, with 12 bases left between them. The CDR3 runs 13 residues. Germline CDR1 and CDR2: WSHSY and SAAADI. The CDR3, as DNA: TGCGCCAGCAGTACGCAGGGCGGGTATGGCTACACCTTC. The encoded protein is CASSTQGGYGYTF.

The V gene is TRBV19, the J gene TRBJ2-3, with D possibly matching TRBD2 (6 bases). Germline CDR1 and CDR2: LNHDA and SQIVND (reference sequence). The CDR3 covers 14 residues. V gave up 10 bases and J gave up 2 bases, with 16 bases separating them. The CDR3 is CATKTRGITDTQYF. CDR3 DNA sequence: TGTGCCACCAAGACTAGGGGTATCACAGATACGCAGTATTTT. Together with reference TRBV19 and TRBJ2-3, the CDR3 gives the full variable domain: DGGITQSPKYLFRKEGQNVTLSCEQNLNHDAMYWYRQDPGQGLRLIYYSQIVNDFQKGDIAEGYSVSREKKESFPLTVTSAQKNPTAFYLCATKTRGITDTQYFGPGTRLTVL.

J is TRBJ2-7 and V is TRBV5-1, with 7 bases matching TRBD1. Germline CDR1 and CDR2: SGHRS and YFSETQ. The CDR3 runs 17 residues. Trimming took 4 bases from V and 2 from J; bases not matched to a gene: 15. The CDR3: CASSHISGTAIPYEQYF. The CDR3 DNA follows: TGCGCCAGCAGCCACATTTCCGGGACAGCAATACCCTACGAGCAGTACTTC. Based on the CDR3 plus reference TRBV5-1 and TRBJ2-7, the full variable domain is KAGVTQTPRYLIKTRGQQVTLSCSPISGHRSVSWYQQTPGQGLQFLFEYFSETQRNKGNFPGRFSGRQFSNSRSEMNVSTLELGDSALYLCASSHISGTAIPYEQYFGPGTRLTVT.

The chain employs TRBV9 and TRBJ2-3; D ambiguous. The length of the CDR3 is 15 residues. Deletions cut 0 bases from V and 3 bases from J, with 11 bases between. Germline values: CDR1 SGDLS, CDR2 YYNGEE. The CDR3 reads CASSVDQAPTDTQYF. The CDR3 coding sequence is TGTGCCAGCAGCGTAGACCAGGCTCCAACAGATACGCAGTATTTT.

The chain employs TRBV3-1 (or the pseudogene TRBV3-2) and TRBJ2-7; the D gene is possibly TRBD2 (5 bases). Germline V gene sequence: CDR1 LGHDT, CDR2 YNNKEL (reference sequence). Trimming removed 1 base from V and 3 bases from J, with 7 bases in between. The CDR3 covers 13 residues. The CDR3 protein is CASSQAGIYEQYF. The CDR3 coding sequence is TGTGCCAGCAGCCAAGCGGGGATCTACGAGCAGTACTTC.

J is TRBJ2-7 and V is TRBV11-2, with 7 bases identical to TRBD2. This CDR3 has 16 amino acids. Germline V gene lookup returns CDR1 SGHAT and CDR2 FQNNGV. V lost 5 bases, J lost 1 base, and 11 bases stayed unmatched. The DNA for the CDR3 is TGTGCCAGCAGCGTTCAGGGCGGGGGAGATTCCTACGAGCAGTACTTC. Its translation: CASSVQGGGDSYEQYF.

V is TRBV28 and J is TRBJ1-1; 8 positions agree with TRBD1. Trimming took 6 bases from V and 1 from J; bases not matched to a gene: 7. The CDR3 loop spans 15 amino acids. CDR1 is MDHEN and CDR2 is SYDVKM in the germline V gene. CDR3 amino acids: CASRSTGQANTEAFF. The CDR3, as DNA: TGTGCCAGCAGATCAACGGGACAGGCGAACACTGAAGCTTTCTTT.

The gene calls are TRBV6-2 or TRBV6-3 and TRBJ1-1; tentative D call: TRBD1 (6 bases). V shed 2 bases and J shed 0 bases, with 13 bases lying between them. The CDR3 consists of 16 residues. Germline V gene data show CDR1 as MNHEY and CDR2 as SVGEGT. This CDR3 reads CASSYRGGRVNTEAFF. In nucleotides, the CDR3 is TGTGCCAGCAGTTACCGTGGGGGGCGGGTGAACACTGAAGCTTTCTTT.

This clone was counted once. This chain links TRBV7-9 with TRBJ1-6; no definite D call. Trimming pared 5 bases from V and 0 bases from J, leaving 8 bases between. The germline V gene encodes CDR1 SEHNR and CDR2 FQNEAQ (reference sequence). This CDR3 is 15 amino acids long. Here the CDR3 DNA reads TGTGCCAGCAGCCCGAGCAGCTCCTATAATTCACCCCTCCACTTT. Encoded protein: CASSPSSSYNSPLHF.

The chain uses TRBV3-1 (or the pseudogene TRBV3-2) and TRBJ2-7; 8 nucleotides agree with TRBD2. V shed 0 bases and J 5 bases; nucleotides not matched to a gene: 6. CDR1 and CDR2 (germline): LGHDT, YNNKEL (reference sequence). The CDR3 runs 15 residues. CDR3 amino acids: CASSQDVRGGHEQYF. The DNA of the CDR3 is TGTGCCAGCAGCCAAGATGTCCGGGGGGGTCACGAGCAGTACTTC.

Note on this clone: Other nucleotide sequences in the sample specify the same CDR3. The V call is TRBV30, the J call TRBJ1-5; D ambiguous. Germline CDR1 and CDR2: GTSNPN and SVGIG (reference sequence). The CDR3 contains 13 residues. V lost 0 bases and J lost 4, with 7 bases in between. Written as DNA, the CDR3 is TGTGCCTGGAGTGTACAAGGTAATCAGCCCCAGCATTTT. This sequence encodes CAWSVQGNQPQHF.

This clone came up a few times. This chain joins TRBV7-9 and TRBJ1-2; TRBD1 aligns across 11 bases. CDR3 size: 15 residues. V shed 5 bases, J shed 8 bases, and the junction held 10 bases outside the gene matches. Per the germline V gene, CDR1 is SEHNR and CDR2 is FQNEAQ (reference sequence). The CDR3 bases are TGTGCCAGCAGCCCACGGACAGGGGGCGAGAGGGGCTACACCTTC. Protein sequence: CASSPRTGGERGYTF.

The CDR3 reads CATSDLKAGAYEQYF. The CDR3 DNA follows: TGTGCCACCAGTGATTTAAAGGCAGGGGCCTACGAGCAGTACTTC. This sequence joins TRBV24-1 and TRBJ2-7, with D possibly being TRBD1 (6 bases). This CDR3 has 15 amino acids. The germline V gene encodes CDR1 KGHDR and CDR2 SFDVKD. Trimming took 1 base from V and 2 from J, leaving 11 bases between them.